This TCR beta chain was documented in a study of T cell responses to AZD1222 COVID-19 vaccine. General observations from the study: Reportedly, nearly half the spike-specific TCRs target unmutated variant regions. Clonal diversity may have been underestimated, and the donors were mostly white British, with more females than males. Seropositive AZD1222 recipients at baseline numbered only five or six.

Using immunoSEQ multiplex PCR, the repertoire was profiled, and TCRdb retains in-frame clones only, with some absent. The table records some 71,000 clones, 84% of them present only once. As to this clone: The antigen is unknown.

Germline V gene lookup returns CDR1 SGHRS and CDR2 YFSETQ. This CDR3 has 15 residues. Trimming took 0 bases from V and 3 from J; bases not matched to a gene: 4. This clonotype originated in an adult in good health. Material: peripheral blood, obtained on day 0 of AZD1222 vaccination. The chain carries TRBV5-1 and TRBJ1-2, with 8 bases matching TRBD1. Here the CDR3 reads CASSLGSGGDYGYTF. DNA for the CDR3: TGCGCCAGCAGCTTGGGGTCAGGGGGCGACTATGGCTACACCTTC. Together with reference TRBV5-1 and TRBJ1-2, the CDR3 gives the full variable domain: KAGVTQTPRYLIKTRGQQVTLSCSPISGHRSVSWYQQTPGQGLQFLFEYFSETQRNKGNFPGRFSGRQFSNSRSEMNVSTLELGDSALYLCASSLGSGGDYGYTFGSGTRLTVV.